The 4 T cell receptor beta chains below come from one sample, sequenced in a study of immune characterization of retroperitoneal liposarcoma. TCRdb reanalysed the PCR reads using MiXCR and keeps one entry per CDR3 protein. The sample gives 9,500 to 14,000 distinct CDR3 sequences, roughly 26% of which show up once; around a tenth is in the top ten. Sequenced material: tumor tissue. The origin of the receptors is a female donor with retroperitoneal liposarcoma.

This clonotype was detected ten times or more. The chain combines TRBV12-3 or TRBV12-4 with TRBJ1-2; tentatively, D is TRBD1 (5 bases). The CDR3 runs to 14 residues. The ends were cut back, 3 bases at V and 2 bases at J, with 10 bases in the middle. The CDR3 region has the DNA TGTGCCAGCAGTTTCACCGACAGCAACTATGGCTACACCTTC. Encoded protein: CASSFTDSNYGYTF.

This clonotype is labeled as medium-sized. The chain carries TRBV6-1 and TRBJ2-5; no clear D. The J call is uncertain, as TRBJ2-7 better fits the DNA end. CDR3 length: 12 amino acids. Germline loops: CDR1 MNHNS, CDR2 SASEGT. In DNA, the CDR3 is TGTGCCAGCAGTGTAGGAATCCACGAGCAGTACTTC. Translated, it gives CASSVGIHEQYF.

The chain recombines TRBV6-1 with TRBJ2-5, with 7 nucleotides matching TRBD1. Gene TRBJ2-7 matches the end of the DNA better, so the J call may be wrong. CDR3 length: 17 residues. Per the germline V gene, CDR1 is MNHNS and CDR2 is SASEGT. CDR3 in DNA: TGTGCCAGCAGTGAAGTTCTGACAGGGCCTCCTGATTACGAGCAGTACTTC. It specifies CASSEVLTGPPDYEQYF.

This clonotype came up many times. The V and J genes are TRBV6-1 and TRBJ1-2; TRBD1 matches 9 bases. The junction had 8 bases not matched to a gene; V was cut back by 5 bases and J by 7 bases. Looked up from germline, CDR1 is MNHNS and CDR2 is SASEGT. The CDR3 runs to 14 residues. CDR3 residues: CASSPQGAHFGYTF. The DNA for the CDR3 is TGTGCCAGCAGTCCACAGGGGGCGCATTTTGGCTACACCTTC.